What follows are 6 T cell receptor beta chains derived from one specimen sequenced in a study of OX40 agonist ivuxolimab in advanced cancers. The data were produced by immunoSEQ multiplex PCR, yet TCRdb's version contains in-frame clones alone and is incomplete. The sample has 100,000 to 150,000 clones; about 93% are singletons. Sequenced here: CD4+ or CD8+ T cells sorted from blood, sampled in a trial of the OX40 agonist ivuxolimab. The receptors stem from an adult with an advanced solid tumor such as melanoma, head and neck, liver or kidney cancer.

This chain links TRBV7-2 with TRBJ2-1; TRBD2 agrees at 13 bases. The CDR3 spans 15 residues. Trimming removed 1 base from V and 9 bases from J; junction bases left unmatched: 3. CDR1 is SGHTA and CDR2 is FQGNSA in the germline V gene. CDR3 bases: TGTGCCAGCAGCTTAGGTGGACTAGCGGGAGTTGAGCAGTTCTTC. Translating gives CASSLGGLAGVEQFF.

The chain joins TRBV6-1 to TRBJ1-5; 11 bases agree with TRBD1. Germline V gives CDR1 MNHNS, CDR2 SASEGT. The length of the CDR3 is 17 residues. V dropped 3 bases and J dropped 6; count of bases not matched to a gene: 10. The CDR3 loop is CASSDGGTGGYSQPQHF. In DNA, the CDR3 is TGTGCCAGCAGTGATGGGGGGACAGGGGGTTACTCTCAGCCCCAGCATTTT.

V is TRBV27 and J is TRBJ2-3, with 9 bases aligning to TRBD1. Per germline, CDR1 MNHEY and CDR2 SMNVEV (reference sequence). Germline trimming cut 6 bases from V and 1 base from J; bases unmatched to any gene: 2. The CDR3 totals 14 residues. The CDR3 region is CASSRDRGTDTQYF. CDR3 DNA: TGTGCCAGCAGCCGGGACAGGGGCACAGATACGCAGTATTTT.

The V and J genes are TRBV9 and TRBJ1-6, with unresolved D. The CDR3 is 13 amino acids. CDR1 is SGDLS and CDR2 is YYNGEE in the germline V gene. Trimming shortened V by 0 bases and J by 11 bases, and 9 bases separated the two germline ends. The chain's CDR3 is CASSVVSAAPLHF. CDR3 DNA sequence: TGTGCCAGCAGCGTAGTGTCGGCAGCACCCCTCCACTTT.

The chain uses TRBV7-2 and TRBJ2-4; D perhaps matches TRBD2 (5 bases). The CDR3 length is 14 residues. The V gene's germline CDR1 is SGHTA and CDR2 FQGNSA. Trimming took off 1 base at V and 8 bases at J, with 12 bases between the two ends. The DNA for the CDR3 is TGTGCCAGCAGCTTAGACCCGGGGTGGGACATTCAGTACTTC. Its protein product is CASSLDPGWDIQYF.

The CDR3 protein is CASSMRGSYNEQFF. In DNA, the CDR3 is TGTGCCAGTAGTATGAGGGGTTCCTACAATGAGCAGTTCTTC. The V and J genes are TRBV19 and TRBJ2-1, with D perhaps being TRBD1 or TRBD2 (5 bases each). This CDR3 is built from 14 residues. Between the trimmed V and J ends, which lost 3 bases and 1 base, there was a span of 7 bases. CDR1 is LNHDA and CDR2 is SQIVND in the germline V gene (reference sequence).